This T cell receptor (beta chain) was documented in a study of blood T cell repertoires in COVID-19. Study-wide background: Sample material is recorded as cDNA or gDNA derived from T cells, B-cell-depleted T cells, or PBMCs.

Trimming left V 5 bases short and J 2 bases short, with 12 bases between. The CDR3 has 14 amino acids. The germline V gene has CDR1 SGHTA and CDR2 FQGNSA. Authors' processing steps: Amplification of reference gene primers provided the estimated nucleated cell counts. Assay: immunoSEQ multiplex PCR; the TCRdb copy retains only in-frame clones and omits some. V, J and clone size are taken as reported in that table, and D and trimming were inferred from the DNA itself. The sample carries 200,000 to 300,000 clones, approximately 78% recorded once. The sequencing sample was made of peripheral blood. This TCR was recovered from a woman aged 18 to 35 with acute or convalescent COVID-19. This sequence joins TRBV7-2 and TRBJ2-5; a possible D gene is TRBD2 (6 bases). The CDR3 DNA is TGTGCCAGCAGCCCACAGCGGGCACAAGAGACCCAGTACTTC. Encoded protein: CASSPQRAQETQYF.